This TCR beta chain was found in a study of cytomegalovirus exposure and HLA in healthy donors. Study conclusions and caveats: The authors enumerated some 160 TCR beta chains as linked to cytomegalovirus.

The repertoire was sequenced with immunoSEQ multiplex PCR; TCRdb's copy has only in-frame clones and lacks some. The sample lists some 170,000 clones; about nine tenths were seen once. This clone has ten or more counts. Its antigen is not known. V was clipped by 5 bases and J by 3 bases; unmatched bases: 8. Germline assignment: CDR1 LNHNV and CDR2 YYDKDF (reference sequence). The length of the CDR3 is 15 residues. Specimen: PBMCs. V and J are TRBV15 and TRBJ2-7, with 9 bases matching TRBD1. The TCR was taken from a man younger than 30 in good health and CMV-seropositive. The CDR3 region is CATSSRQGEGYEQYF. The CDR3 DNA sequence: TGTGCCACCAGCTCCCGACAGGGGGAGGGCTACGAGCAGTACTTC.